One and the same sample provided the 13 T cell receptor beta chains below, sequenced in a study of technical replicates of blood from four donors. The assay was immunoSEQ multiplex PCR, and TCRdb's table has in-frame clones only and misses some. Of tens of thousands of clones in the sample, roughly 97% were seen once. The sequenced sample was T cells isolated from PBMCs. All receptors come from a human donor in good health.

V is TRBV30 and J is TRBJ2-7; D is possibly TRBD2 (5 bases). V shed 0 bases and J shed 6 bases, with 12 bases lying between them. Per the germline V gene, CDR1 is GTSNPN and CDR2 is SVGIG (reference sequence). This CDR3 region has 13 residues. The CDR3: CAWSVISGSEQYF. For the CDR3, the DNA is TGTGCCTGGAGTGTAATCTCGGGGAGCGAGCAGTACTTC.

This chain connects TRBV4-3 to TRBJ2-3, with 11 bases matching TRBD2. The germline gives CDR1 LGHNA, CDR2 YSLEER. This CDR3 has 16 residues. Unmatched junction bases numbered 4, after V lost 1 base and J lost 4 bases. This CDR3 is CASSQVLAGGSDTQYF. The CDR3 bases are TGCGCCAGCAGCCAAGTGCTAGCGGGAGGTTCAGATACGCAGTATTTT.

The chain uses TRBV4-1 and TRBJ1-2; 11 bases align to TRBD1. Trimming took 5 bases from V and 4 from J; bases not matched to a gene: 3. Per germline, CDR1 MGHRA and CDR2 YSYEKL. The CDR3 is 14 amino acids. The CDR3 coding sequence is TGCGCCAGCAGCTCCGGACAGGGGGCCTATGGCTACACCTTC. Translation gives CASSSGQGAYGYTF.

The chain is built from TRBV5-4 and TRBJ2-7; 7 nucleotides agree with TRBD1. CDR1 is SGHNT, CDR2 YYREEE, per germline (reference sequence). This CDR3 is 14 amino acids long. V dropped 2 bases and J dropped 6; count of bases not matched to a gene: 8. The CDR3 protein is CASSLTGVRVEQYF. The CDR3 nucleotides are TGTGCCAGCAGCTTAACAGGGGTCCGGGTCGAGCAGTACTTC.

The chain joins TRBV4-2 to TRBJ2-5, with 7 bases identical to TRBD2. Germline V gives CDR1 LGHNA, CDR2 YNFKEQ. The CDR3 length is 16 residues. J gave up 5 bases and V 0 bases, and 9 bases lay outside the gene matches. CDR3: CASSQDWAGDVETQYF. The CDR3 DNA reads as TGTGCCAGCAGCCAAGATTGGGCGGGAGATGTCGAGACCCAGTACTTC.

This chain connects TRBV18 to TRBJ1-2, with 7 bases that match TRBD1. The CDR3 runs 16 residues. V trimming: 2 bases; J trimming: 4 bases; junction bases outside the gene matches: 10. Germline lookup yields CDR1 KGHSH and CDR2 LQKENI. DNA for the CDR3: TGTGCCAGCTCACCAGGGGATGGGACAGTCTTCTATGGCTACACCTTC. It codes for CASSPGDGTVFYGYTF.

This clone has only one observation. This sequence joins TRBV7-3 and TRBJ2-1; D uncertain. Germline values: CDR1 SGHTA, CDR2 FQGTGA. The CDR3 is 15 amino acids. Trimming left V 2 bases short and J 4 bases short, with 12 bases between. CDR3 loop: CASSLDIGRYNEQFF. CDR3 in DNA: TGTGCCAGCAGCTTAGACATTGGCAGATACAATGAGCAGTTCTTC.

The chain joins TRBV5-8 to TRBJ1-2; 7 bases align to TRBD1. The junction had 6 bases not matched to a gene; V was cut back by 3 bases and J by 1 base. Germline V gene sequence: CDR1 SGHTS, CDR2 YDEGEE. The length of the CDR3 is 15 residues. CDR3 region: CASSYGTANNYGYTF. CDR3 nucleotide sequence: TGTGCCAGCAGCTACGGGACAGCCAATAACTATGGCTACACCTTC.

Turning to this clone: Other DNA sequences in the sample encode the same CDR3. The chain employs TRBV30 and TRBJ2-5; D is ambiguous. Germline V gene sequence: CDR1 GTSNPN, CDR2 SVGIG (reference sequence). The CDR3 consists of 11 residues. Trimming cost V 3 bases and J 5 bases, with 7 bases left between them. DNA of the CDR3: TGTGCCTGGAGCCCCGGGGAGACCCAGTACTTC. As protein: CAWSPGETQYF.

The V gene is TRBV4-3, the J gene TRBJ2-5, with 7 bases identical to TRBD2. The V gene end was trimmed by 0 bases and the J gene end by 5 bases; junction bases not matched to a gene: 12. Germline CDR1 reads LGHNA; CDR2 reads YSLEER. The CDR3 covers 17 residues. CDR3 nucleotides: TGCGCCAGCAGCCAAGATTCCGGGCGGGAGATCGGCGAGACCCAGTACTTC. Residues: CASSQDSGREIGETQYF.

The rearrangement links TRBV27 to TRBJ2-5, with a tentative D call TRBD1 (6 bases). The V gene's germline CDR1 is MNHEY and CDR2 SMNVEV (reference sequence). The germline V and J ends were trimmed by 8 bases and 2 bases, with 15 bases remaining between them. The CDR3 contains 14 residues. In DNA, the CDR3 is TGTGCCAGCTTTGGATCAGGGGATCAAGAGACCCAGTACTTC. It is translated as CASFGSGDQETQYF.

The V and J genes are TRBV5-3 and TRBJ2-7, with D possibly TRBD2 on 6 matching bases. TRBV5-3 counts as an open reading frame of uncertain function. The V and J ends lost 5 bases and 3 bases respectively, with 21 bases between them. This CDR3 spans 16 amino acids. CDR3 sequence: CARRFLGTFRVYEQYF. For the CDR3, the DNA is TGTGCCAGAAGATTTCTTGGGACTTTTAGGGTCTACGAGCAGTACTTC.

CDR3 sequence reads: CASGLTNTGELFF. In nucleotides, the CDR3 is TGTGCCAGCGGACTAACGAACACCGGGGAGCTGTTTTTT. The chain employs TRBV28 and TRBJ2-2, with D possibly TRBD2 on 6 matching bases. The V gene's germline CDR1 is MDHEN and CDR2 SYDVKM. Trimming shortened V by 8 bases and J by 0 bases, and 7 bases separated the two germline ends. The CDR3 is made up of 13 amino acids.